This T cell receptor (beta chain) was identified in a study of T cells in localized non-small cell lung cancer. Findings of the study overall: Of the tissues analyzed, uninvolved adjacent lung showed maximal T cell clonality, greater than tumor.

With regard to this clone: Antigen unknown.

Using immunoSEQ multiplex PCR, the repertoire was profiled, and TCRdb retains in-frame clones only, with some absent. The sample carries around 25,000 clones, roughly 90% recorded once. This TCR derives from a man aged 40-75 years with stage III squamous cell lung carcinoma. The starting material was peripheral blood, obtained before any cancer treatment.

This chain's CDR3 is CASRDGGTGNTIYF. The CDR3 bases are TGTGCCAGCAGGGACGGGGGGACTGGAAACACCATATATTTT. The rearrangement joins TRBV6-1 to TRBJ1-3; D perhaps matches TRBD1 (5 bases). This CDR3 comprises 14 residues. Germline loops: CDR1 MNHNS, CDR2 SASEGT. V shed 6 bases and J shed 2 bases, with 11 bases lying between them.